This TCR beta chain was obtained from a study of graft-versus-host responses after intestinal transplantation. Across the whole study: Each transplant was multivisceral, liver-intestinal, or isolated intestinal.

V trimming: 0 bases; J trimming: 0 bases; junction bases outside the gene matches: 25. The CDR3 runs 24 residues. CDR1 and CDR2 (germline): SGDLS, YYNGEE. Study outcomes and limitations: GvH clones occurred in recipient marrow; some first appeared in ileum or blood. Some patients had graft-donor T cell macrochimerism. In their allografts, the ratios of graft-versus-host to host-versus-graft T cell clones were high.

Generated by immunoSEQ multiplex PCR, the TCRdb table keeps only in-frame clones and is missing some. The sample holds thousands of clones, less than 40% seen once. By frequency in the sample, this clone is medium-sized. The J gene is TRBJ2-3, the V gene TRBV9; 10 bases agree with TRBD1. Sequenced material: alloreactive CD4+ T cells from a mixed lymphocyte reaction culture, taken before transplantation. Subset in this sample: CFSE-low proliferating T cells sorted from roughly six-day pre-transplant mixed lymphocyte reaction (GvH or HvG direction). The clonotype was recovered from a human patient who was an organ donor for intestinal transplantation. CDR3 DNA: TGTGCCAGCAGCGTAGCCAGGAGGGATCGGGACAGGGGATCGCTACCGTCTAGCACAGATACGCAGTATTTT. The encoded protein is CASSVARRDRDRGSLPSSTDTQYF. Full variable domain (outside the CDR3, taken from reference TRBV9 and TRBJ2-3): DSGVTQTPKHLITATGQRVTLRCSPRSGDLSVYWYQQSLDQGLQFLIQYYNGEERAKGNILERFSAQQFPDLHSELNLSSLELGDSALYFCASSVARRDRDRGSLPSSTDTQYFGPGTRLTVL.